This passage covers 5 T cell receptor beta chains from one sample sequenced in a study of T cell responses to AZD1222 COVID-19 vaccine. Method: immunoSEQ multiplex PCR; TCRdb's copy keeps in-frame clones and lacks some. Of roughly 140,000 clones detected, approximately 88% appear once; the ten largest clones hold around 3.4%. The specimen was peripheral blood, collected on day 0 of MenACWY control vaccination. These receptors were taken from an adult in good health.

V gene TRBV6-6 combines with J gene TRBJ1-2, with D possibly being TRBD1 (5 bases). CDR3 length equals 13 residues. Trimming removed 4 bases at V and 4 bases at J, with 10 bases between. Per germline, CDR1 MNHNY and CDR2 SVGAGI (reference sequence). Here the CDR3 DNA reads TGTGCCAGCAGTTTGGGGACGGGCTATGGCTACACCTTC. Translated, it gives CASSLGTGYGYTF.

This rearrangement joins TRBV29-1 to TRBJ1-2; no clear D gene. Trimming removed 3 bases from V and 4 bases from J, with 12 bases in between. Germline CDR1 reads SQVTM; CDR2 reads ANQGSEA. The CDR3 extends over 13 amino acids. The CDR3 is CSVEEQRAYGYTF. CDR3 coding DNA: TGCAGCGTTGAGGAACAGCGAGCCTATGGCTACACCTTC.

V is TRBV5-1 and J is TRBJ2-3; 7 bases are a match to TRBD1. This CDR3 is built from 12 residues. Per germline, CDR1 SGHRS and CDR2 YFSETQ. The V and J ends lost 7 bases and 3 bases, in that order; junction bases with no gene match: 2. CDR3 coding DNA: TGCGCCAGCGGGGACAGAACAGATACGCAGTATTTT. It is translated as CASGDRTDTQYF. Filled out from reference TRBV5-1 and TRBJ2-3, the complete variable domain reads KAGVTQTPRYLIKTRGQQVTLSCSPISGHRSVSWYQQTPGQGLQFLFEYFSETQRNKGNFPGRFSGRQFSNSRSEMNVSTLELGDSALYLCASGDRTDTQYFGPGTRLTVL.

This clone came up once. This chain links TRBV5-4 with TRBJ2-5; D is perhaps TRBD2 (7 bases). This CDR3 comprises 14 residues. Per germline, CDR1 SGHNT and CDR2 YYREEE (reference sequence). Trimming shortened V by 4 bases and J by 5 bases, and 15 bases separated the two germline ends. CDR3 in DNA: TGTGCCAGCAGCAACACTAGGGGGGGGGAGACCCAGTACTTC. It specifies CASSNTRGGETQYF.

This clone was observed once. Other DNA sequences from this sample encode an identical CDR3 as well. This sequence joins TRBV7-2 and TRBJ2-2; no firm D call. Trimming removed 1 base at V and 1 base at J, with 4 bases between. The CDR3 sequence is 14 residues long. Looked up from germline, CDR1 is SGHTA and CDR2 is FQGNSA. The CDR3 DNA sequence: TGTGCCAGCAGCTTAGGCGTGAACACCGGGGAGCTGTTTTTT. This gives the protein CASSLGVNTGELFF.